The 19 T cell receptor beta chains reported below all come from one sample, sequenced in a study of blood T cell repertoires in COVID-19 (dated by TCRdb to between 2020 and 2021). Library preparation employed the immunoSEQ multiplex PCR assay. This is the immuneACCESS table as TCRdb keeps it, with only in-frame sequences that have V and J called. A part of the clones is gone; compared with another copy, unresolved V genes explain less than half, and the rest is unexplained. The sample table contains 30,000 to 40,000 clones; only one count was recorded for 75% to 85% of them. The ten top clones hold approximately 15% of the sample. The source material was peripheral blood. The receptors were sampled from a woman in her 70s with acute or convalescent COVID-19.

In this sample, this clone turned up once. The chain joins TRBV19 to TRBJ1-6; D is unclear. V shed 4 bases and J shed 4 bases, with 5 bases lying between them. CDR1 and CDR2 from the germline V gene are LNHDA and SQIVND (reference sequence). This CDR3 is 13 amino acids long. The CDR3 reads CASSKQYNSPLHF. CDR3 bases: TGTGCCAGTAGTAAACAGTATAATTCACCCCTCCACTTT. The full variable domain, its missing parts supplied by reference TRBV19 and TRBJ1-6, is DGGITQSPKYLFRKEGQNVTLSCEQNLNHDAMYWYRQDPGQGLRLIYYSQIVNDFQKGDIAEGYSVSREKKESFPLTVTSAQKNPTAFYLCASSKQYNSPLHFGNGTRLTVT.

V gene TRBV5-1 combines with J gene TRBJ2-5; 7 bases match TRBD1. The CDR3 is made up of 15 amino acids. J was trimmed by 5 bases and V by 3 bases; bases with no gene match: 10. Germline V gene sequence: CDR1 SGHRS, CDR2 YFSETQ. The CDR3 region has the DNA TGCGCCAGCAGCTCACGGACAGGCCGGCGGGAGACCCAGTACTTC. Its protein product is CASSSRTGRRETQYF. Looking up the rest from reference TRBV5-1 and TRBJ2-5 gives the full variable domain: KAGVTQTPRYLIKTRGQQVTLSCSPISGHRSVSWYQQTPGQGLQFLFEYFSETQRNKGNFPGRFSGRQFSNSRSEMNVSTLELGDSALYLCASSSRTGRRETQYFGPGTRLLVL.

The CDR3 sequence: CASSRPLAGGNEQFF. The CDR3 DNA reads as TGTGCCAGCAGCCGTCCCCTAGCGGGTGGAAATGAGCAGTTCTTC. The chain links TRBV3-1 (or the pseudogene TRBV3-2) to TRBJ2-1; 8 bases line up with TRBD2. This CDR3 region has 15 residues. Germline assignment: CDR1 LGHDT and CDR2 YNNKEL (reference sequence). Unmatched junction bases numbered 9, after V lost 4 bases and J lost 7 bases.

This rearrangement joins TRBV6-5 to TRBJ1-5; tentative D call: TRBD1 (5 bases). The CDR3 has 14 amino acids. Trimming cost V 8 bases and J 3 bases, with 14 bases left between them. From germline, CDR1 is MNHEY and CDR2 SVGAGI. The CDR3 sequence is CASGAVSHNQPQHF. DNA of the CDR3: TGTGCCAGCGGGGCGGTGAGCCACAATCAGCCCCAGCATTTT.

The chain joins TRBV4-1 to TRBJ2-7; the D gene is possibly TRBD2 (6 bases). Between the trimmed V and J ends, which lost 8 bases and 5 bases, there was a span of 16 bases. CDR3 size: 13 residues. From germline, CDR1 is MGHRA and CDR2 YSYEKL. CDR3 sequence reads: CASGRGVSDEQYF. DNA for the CDR3: TGCGCCAGCGGGCGGGGTGTATCGGACGAGCAGTACTTC.

This clone has just one count. The chain employs TRBV7-2 and TRBJ1-5, with 9 positions matching TRBD1. V lost 5 bases and J lost 12; bases outside the gene matches: 14. There are 15 residues in the CDR3. Germline V CDR1 and CDR2: SGHTA, FQGNSA. The CDR3 DNA reads TGTGCCAGCAGCAAGGACAGGGGCGGATTGTCCGTCCAGCATTTT. This gives the protein CASSKDRGGLSVQHF.

This chain links TRBV4-2 with TRBJ2-3, with 12 bases matching TRBD1. Germline CDR1 and CDR2: LGHNA and YNFKEQ. The CDR3 consists of 18 residues. Germline trimming cut 0 bases from V and 3 bases from J; bases unmatched to any gene: 7. The DNA of the CDR3 is TGTGCCAGCAGCCAAGAAGGGACAGGGGGCGTAAGGACAGATACGCAGTATTTT. Its translation: CASSQEGTGGVRTDTQYF.

V is TRBV7-9 and J is TRBJ1-3; the D gene is possibly TRBD1 (6 bases). Germline V gene sequence: CDR1 SEHNR, CDR2 FQNEAQ (reference sequence). V lost 3 bases and J lost 1, with 10 bases in between. The CDR3 runs 15 residues. CDR3 region: CASSLGTSSGNTIYF. The CDR3 DNA sequence: TGTGCCAGCAGCTTGGGGACAAGTTCTGGAAACACCATATATTTT. Together with reference TRBV7-9 and TRBJ1-3, the CDR3 gives the full variable domain: DTGVSQNPRHKITKRGQNVTFRCDPISEHNRLYWYRQTLGQGPEFLTYFQNEAQLEKSRLLSDRFSAERPKGSFSTLEIQRTEQGDSAMYLCASSLGTSSGNTIYFGEGSWLTVV.

This clone has a single count. CDR3: CASSQSGTANAGELFF. CDR3 DNA sequence: TGCGCCAGCAGCCAATCCGGGACTGCCAACGCCGGGGAGCTGTTTTTT. The rearrangement joins TRBV4-1 to TRBJ2-2, with D perhaps TRBD2 (6 bases). CDR1 and CDR2 from the germline V gene are MGHRA and YSYEKL. There are 16 residues in the CDR3. The V and J ends lost 2 bases and 6 bases respectively, with 16 bases between them.

The chain has TRBV19 and TRBJ2-3; D is undetermined. Germline V gene data show CDR1 as LNHDA and CDR2 as SQIVND (reference sequence). The CDR3 runs to 15 residues. The germline V and J ends were trimmed by 3 bases and 0 bases, with 10 bases remaining between them. CDR3 nucleotide sequence: TGTGCCAGTAGTATCCTTCGCGCTAGCACAGATACGCAGTATTTT. This translates into CASSILRASTDTQYF.

This clone was recorded a few times. The CDR3 region is CASSKRGGQPQHF. The DNA for the CDR3 is TGCGCCAGCAGCAAGCGGGGGGGTCAGCCCCAGCATTTT. The chain combines TRBV4-1 with TRBJ1-5, with a possible D match to TRBD1 (5 bases). V dropped 5 bases and J dropped 6 bases, with 11 bases sitting between them. Germline V gene data show CDR1 as MGHRA and CDR2 as YSYEKL. The CDR3 sequence is 13 residues long.

The CDR3 protein is CASRQGSNYGYTF. CDR3 sequence (DNA): TGTGCCAGCCGGCAGGGGTCTAACTATGGCTACACCTTC. V usage is TRBV7-9 and J usage is TRBJ1-2; tentative D call: TRBD1 (6 bases). V was cut by 8 bases and J by 0 bases, with 10 bases left in between. Germline V gives CDR1 SEHNR, CDR2 FQNEAQ (reference sequence). This CDR3 region has 13 residues.

V is TRBV5-4 and J is TRBJ2-7; no clear D gene. V gave up 1 base and J gave up 2 bases, with 13 bases separating them. The CDR3 consists of 15 residues. In germline, CDR1 is SGHNT, CDR2 YYREEE (reference sequence). The CDR3 DNA is TGTGCCAGCAGCTTGTGCGCTTACTCCCCCTACGAGCAGTACTTC. Translation: CASSLCAYSPYEQYF. Combining the CDR3 with reference TRBV5-4 and TRBJ2-7 gives the whole variable domain ETGVTQSPTHLIKTRGQQVTLRCSSQSGHNTVSWYQQALGQGPQFIFQYYREEENGRGNFPPRFSGLQFPNYSSELNVNALELDDSALYLCASSLCAYSPYEQYFGPGTRLTVT.

The chain joins TRBV5-1 to TRBJ1-2; perhaps TRBD1 as D (6 bases). CDR1 is SGHRS, CDR2 YFSETQ, per germline. The V end lost 4 bases, the J end lost 0 bases, and 13 bases lay between the germline ends. CDR3 length equals 15 residues. CDR3 bases: TGCGCCAGCAGCCCACAGGGTAGGACTAACTATGGCTACACCTTC. Translating gives CASSPQGRTNYGYTF.

This clone was recorded a few times. The chain uses TRBV29-1 and TRBJ1-5, with 12 nucleotides matching TRBD1. The trim removed 7 bases at V and 7 bases at J, leaving 5 bases unmatched. This CDR3 contains 13 residues. CDR1 is SQVTM and CDR2 is ANQGSEA in the germline V gene. The DNA of the CDR3 is TGCAGCGGGGGACAGGGGGCGGACCAGCCCCAGCATTTT. Its translation is CSGGQGADQPQHF.

The gene calls are TRBV27 and TRBJ1-1; D not certain. Deletions cut 9 bases from V and 5 bases from J, with 7 bases between. Germline lookup yields CDR1 MNHEY and CDR2 SMNVEV (reference sequence). This CDR3 region has 10 residues. DNA of the CDR3: TGTGCCAGGGCCGGGACTGAAGCTTTCTTT. This gives the protein CARAGTEAFF.

The rearrangement uses TRBV6-2 or TRBV6-3 and TRBJ1-1; D call uncertain. The V end lost 6 bases, the J end lost 3 bases, and 8 bases lay between the germline ends. This CDR3 has 12 residues. Germline V gene sequence: CDR1 MNHEY, CDR2 SVGEGT. CDR3 DNA sequence: TGTGCCAGCAGCCTTCAGTACACTGAAGCTTTCTTT. This translates into CASSLQYTEAFF.

V is TRBV27 and J is TRBJ1-6, with 7 nucleotides matching TRBD1. The CDR3 runs 16 residues. Germline CDR1 reads MNHEY; CDR2 reads SMNVEV (reference sequence). With V trimmed by 1 base and J by 11 bases, 11 bases remained unmatched. CDR3 bases: TGTGCCAGCAGTTTATTTCCCCGGCAGGGGGATCCACCCCTCCACTTT. Amino acid sequence: CASSLFPRQGDPPLHF.

The chain employs TRBV7-9 and TRBJ2-1; possible D gene TRBD2, 5 bases. CDR1 and CDR2 (germline): SEHNR, FQNEAQ (reference sequence). V was cut by 5 bases and J by 0 bases, with 8 bases left in between. There are 14 residues in the CDR3. The CDR3 coding sequence is TGTGCCAGCAGCCAAGACTACTCCTACAATGAGCAGTTCTTC. This sequence encodes CASSQDYSYNEQFF.